This T cell receptor beta chain originates from a study of T cells in Graves' hyperthyroidism and ophthalmopathy. Amplified TCR beta CDR3 regions came from RNA transcripts. Carried out on the TCR CDR3, a first-round RT-PCR used the HTBI primer set. TCRdb reanalysed the multiplex PCR reads using MiXCR and keeps one entry per CDR3 protein. The sample has some 250,000 distinct CDR3 sequences, about 15% seen once; the top ten hold under 35%. This receptor was taken from a woman between 50 and 59 years old with Graves' hyperthyroidism that later progressed to Graves' ophthalmopathy. Material for sequencing was blood.

The CDR3 protein is CATSGPGQGAYYGYTF. For the CDR3, the DNA is TGTGCCACCAGTGGACCTGGACAGGGGGCTTACTATGGCTACACCTTC. This chain links TRBV24-1 with TRBJ1-2, with TRBD1 matching over 11 bases. The V gene's germline CDR1 is KGHDR and CDR2 SFDVKD. After removal of 5 bases from V and 3 bases from J, the junction contained 7 bases not matched to a gene. The CDR3 sequence is 16 residues long.